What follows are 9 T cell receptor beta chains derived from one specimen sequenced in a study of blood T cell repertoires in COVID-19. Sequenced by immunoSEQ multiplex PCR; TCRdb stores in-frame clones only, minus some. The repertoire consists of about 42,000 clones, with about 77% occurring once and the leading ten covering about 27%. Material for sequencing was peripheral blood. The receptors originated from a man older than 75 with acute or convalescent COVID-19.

As DNA, the CDR3 is TGTGCCAGTAGTACTCAACCTACAGGGGGCACTGAAGCTTTCTTT. Its translation: CASSTQPTGGTEAFF. The rearrangement joins TRBV19 to TRBJ1-1; TRBD1 agrees at 8 bases. Looked up from germline, CDR1 is LNHDA and CDR2 is SQIVND (reference sequence). V lost 4 bases, J lost 4 bases, and 8 bases stayed unmatched. This CDR3 is built from 15 residues.

CDR3 amino acids: CASSFTGFGETQYF. CDR3 sequence (DNA): TGTGCCAGCAGCTTCACAGGGTTCGGGGAGACCCAGTACTTC. The chain links TRBV7-3 to TRBJ2-5, with D perhaps matching TRBD1 (6 bases). Looked up from germline, CDR1 is SGHTA and CDR2 is FQGTGA. Deletions cut 3 bases from V and 5 bases from J, with 13 bases between. The CDR3 extends over 14 amino acids.

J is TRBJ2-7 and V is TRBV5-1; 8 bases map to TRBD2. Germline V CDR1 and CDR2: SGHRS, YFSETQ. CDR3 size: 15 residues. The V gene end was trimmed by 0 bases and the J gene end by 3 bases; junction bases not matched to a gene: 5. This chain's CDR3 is CASSLALAEGYEQYF. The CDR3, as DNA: TGCGCCAGCAGCTTGGCACTAGCGGAGGGCTACGAGCAGTACTTC.

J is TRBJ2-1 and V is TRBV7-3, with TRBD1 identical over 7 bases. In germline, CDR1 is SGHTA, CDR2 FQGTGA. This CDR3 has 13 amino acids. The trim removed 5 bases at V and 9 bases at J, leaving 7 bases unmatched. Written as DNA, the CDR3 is TGTGCCAGCAGCCGGCGAGGGGGCGCTGAGCAGTTCTTC. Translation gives CASSRRGGAEQFF.

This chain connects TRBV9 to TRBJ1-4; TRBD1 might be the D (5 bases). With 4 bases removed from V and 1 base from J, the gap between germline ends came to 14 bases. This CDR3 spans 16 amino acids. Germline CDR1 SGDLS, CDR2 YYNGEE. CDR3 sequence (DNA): TGTGCCAGCAGCCCCAACCGGGGGGGAACTAATGAAAAACTGTTTTTT. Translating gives CASSPNRGGTNEKLFF.

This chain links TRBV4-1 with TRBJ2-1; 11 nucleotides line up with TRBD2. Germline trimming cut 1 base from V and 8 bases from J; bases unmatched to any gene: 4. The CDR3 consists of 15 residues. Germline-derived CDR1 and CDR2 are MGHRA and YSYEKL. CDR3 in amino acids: CASSQVSGRAHEQFF. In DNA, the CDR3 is TGCGCCAGCAGCCAAGTTAGCGGGAGGGCCCATGAGCAGTTCTTC.

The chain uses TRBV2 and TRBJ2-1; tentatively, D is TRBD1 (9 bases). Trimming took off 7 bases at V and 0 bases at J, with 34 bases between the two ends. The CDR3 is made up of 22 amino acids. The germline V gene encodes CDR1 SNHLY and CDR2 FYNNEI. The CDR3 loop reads CASMLGQGSRFGGVRSYNEQFF. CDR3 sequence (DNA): TGTGCCAGCATGCTGGGACAGGGTTCTCGCTTCGGGGGGGTTCGCTCCTACAATGAGCAGTTCTTC.

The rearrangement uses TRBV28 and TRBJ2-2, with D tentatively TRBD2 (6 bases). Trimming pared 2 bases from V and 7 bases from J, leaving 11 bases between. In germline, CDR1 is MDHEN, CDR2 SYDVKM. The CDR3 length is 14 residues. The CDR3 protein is CASSLSPGVGELFF. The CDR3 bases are TGTGCCAGCAGTTTAAGTCCGGGGGTCGGGGAGCTGTTTTTT.

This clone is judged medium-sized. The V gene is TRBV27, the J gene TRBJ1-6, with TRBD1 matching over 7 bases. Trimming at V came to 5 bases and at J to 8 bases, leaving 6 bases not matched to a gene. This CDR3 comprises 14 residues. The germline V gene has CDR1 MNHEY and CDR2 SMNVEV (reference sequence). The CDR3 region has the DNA TGTGCCAGCAGTCCGACAGGGTTATATTCACCCCTCCACTTT. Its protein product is CASSPTGLYSPLHF.